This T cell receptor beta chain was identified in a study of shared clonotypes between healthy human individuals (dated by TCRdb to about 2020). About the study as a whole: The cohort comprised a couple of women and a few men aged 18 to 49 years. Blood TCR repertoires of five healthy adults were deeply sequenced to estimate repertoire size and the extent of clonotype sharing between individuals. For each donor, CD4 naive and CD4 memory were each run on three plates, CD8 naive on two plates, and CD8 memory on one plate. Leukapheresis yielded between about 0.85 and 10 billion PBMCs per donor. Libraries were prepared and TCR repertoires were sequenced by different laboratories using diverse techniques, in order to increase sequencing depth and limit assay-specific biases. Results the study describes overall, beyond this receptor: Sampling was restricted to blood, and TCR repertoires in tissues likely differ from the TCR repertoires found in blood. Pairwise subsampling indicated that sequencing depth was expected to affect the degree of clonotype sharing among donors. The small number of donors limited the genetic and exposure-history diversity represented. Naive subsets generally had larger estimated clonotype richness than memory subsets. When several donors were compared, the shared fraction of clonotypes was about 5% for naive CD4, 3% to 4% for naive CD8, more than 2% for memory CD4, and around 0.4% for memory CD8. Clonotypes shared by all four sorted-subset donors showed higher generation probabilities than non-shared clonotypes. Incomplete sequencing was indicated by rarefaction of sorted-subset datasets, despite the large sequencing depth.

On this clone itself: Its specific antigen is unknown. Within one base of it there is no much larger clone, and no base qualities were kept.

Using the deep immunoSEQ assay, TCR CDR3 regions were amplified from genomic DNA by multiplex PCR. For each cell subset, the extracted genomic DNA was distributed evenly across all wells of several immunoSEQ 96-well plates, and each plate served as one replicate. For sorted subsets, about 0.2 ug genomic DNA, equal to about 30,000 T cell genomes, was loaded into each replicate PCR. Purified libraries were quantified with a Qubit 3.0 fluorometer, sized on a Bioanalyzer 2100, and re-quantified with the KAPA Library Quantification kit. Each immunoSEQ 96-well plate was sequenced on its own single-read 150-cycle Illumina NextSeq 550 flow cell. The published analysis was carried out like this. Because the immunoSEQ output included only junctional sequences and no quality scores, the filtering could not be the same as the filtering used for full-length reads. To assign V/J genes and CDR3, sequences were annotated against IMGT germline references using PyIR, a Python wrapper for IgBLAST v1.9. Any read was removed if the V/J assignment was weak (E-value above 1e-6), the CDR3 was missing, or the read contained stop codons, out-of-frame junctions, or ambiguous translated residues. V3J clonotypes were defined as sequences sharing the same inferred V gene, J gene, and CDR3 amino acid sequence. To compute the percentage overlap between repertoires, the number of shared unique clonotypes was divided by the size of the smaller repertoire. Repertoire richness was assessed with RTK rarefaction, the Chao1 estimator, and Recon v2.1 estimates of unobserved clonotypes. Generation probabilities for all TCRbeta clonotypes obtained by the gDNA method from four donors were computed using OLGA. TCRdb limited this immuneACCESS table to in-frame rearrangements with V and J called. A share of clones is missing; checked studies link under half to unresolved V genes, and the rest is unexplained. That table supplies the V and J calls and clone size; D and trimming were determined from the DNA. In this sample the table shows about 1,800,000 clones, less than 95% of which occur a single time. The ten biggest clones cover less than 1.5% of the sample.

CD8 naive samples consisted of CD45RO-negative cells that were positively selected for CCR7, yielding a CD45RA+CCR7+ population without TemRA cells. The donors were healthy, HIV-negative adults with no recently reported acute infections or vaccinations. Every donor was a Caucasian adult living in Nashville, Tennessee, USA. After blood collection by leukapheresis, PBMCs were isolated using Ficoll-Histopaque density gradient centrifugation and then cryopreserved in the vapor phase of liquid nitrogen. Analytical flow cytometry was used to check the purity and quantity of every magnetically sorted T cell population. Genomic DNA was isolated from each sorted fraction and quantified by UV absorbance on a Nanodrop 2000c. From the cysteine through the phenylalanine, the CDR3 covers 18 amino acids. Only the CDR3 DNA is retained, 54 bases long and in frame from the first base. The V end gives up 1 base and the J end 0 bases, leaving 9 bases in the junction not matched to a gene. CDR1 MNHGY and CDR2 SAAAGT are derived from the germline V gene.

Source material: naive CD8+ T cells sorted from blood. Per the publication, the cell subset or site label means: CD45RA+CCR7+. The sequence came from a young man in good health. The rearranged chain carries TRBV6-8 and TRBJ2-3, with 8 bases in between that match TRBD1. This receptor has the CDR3 CASSYFLGQGRSTDTQYF. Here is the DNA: TGTGCCAGCAGTTACTTCCTAGGACAGGGACGTAGCACAGATACGCAGTATTTT.